This T cell receptor beta chain was retrieved from a study of blood T cell repertoires in COVID-19. The wider study: Acute and convalescent COVID-19 specimens originated in the United States, Italy and Spain. PBMCs, B-cell-depleted T cells, or T cells were the source of the cDNA or gDNA that made up the material.

Original handling: Cell counts per sample came from amplifying reference gene primers. The method was immunoSEQ multiplex PCR; TCRdb's version includes in-frame clones alone and lacks a portion of them. V, J and clone size reflect that table, while D and trimming were determined from the DNA. Here the sample spans a few hundred thousand clones, approximately 82% being singletons. CDR3 length: 11 residues. CDR1 MNHEY and CDR2 SVGAGI come from the germline V gene. V lost 7 bases, J lost 8 bases, and 4 bases stayed unmatched. Specimen: peripheral blood. This sequence joins TRBV6-5 and TRBJ1-1; 7 nucleotides line up with TRBD1. The receptor comes from a man aged 55 to 69 who had recovered from COVID-19. CDR3 coding DNA: TGTGCCAGCACCGGGACAGTGGAAGCTTTCTTT. Its protein is CASTGTVEAFF.